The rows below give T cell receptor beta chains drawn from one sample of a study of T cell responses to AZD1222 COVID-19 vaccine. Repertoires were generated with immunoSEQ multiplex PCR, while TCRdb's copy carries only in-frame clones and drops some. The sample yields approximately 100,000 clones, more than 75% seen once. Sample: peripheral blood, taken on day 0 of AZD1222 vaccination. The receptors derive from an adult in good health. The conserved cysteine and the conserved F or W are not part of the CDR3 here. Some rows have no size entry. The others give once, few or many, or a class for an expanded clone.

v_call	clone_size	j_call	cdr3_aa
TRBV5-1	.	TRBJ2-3	ASSARTSGRTDTQY
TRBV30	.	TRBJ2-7	AWTSGRSQQY
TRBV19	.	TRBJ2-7	ASSITGIGYEQY
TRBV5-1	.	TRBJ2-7	ASSLRLGEYGEQY
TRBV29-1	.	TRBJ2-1	SVEVTGRSNYNEQF
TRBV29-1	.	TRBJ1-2	SVEDSQGSYGYT
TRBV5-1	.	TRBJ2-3	ASHYGTGTDTQY
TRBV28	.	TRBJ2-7	ASLQFGPSYEQY
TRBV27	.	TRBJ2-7	ASSFEDAYEQY
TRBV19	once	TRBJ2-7	ASKSTRTSGIGNEQY
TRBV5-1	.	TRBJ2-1	ASSLGLTNEQF
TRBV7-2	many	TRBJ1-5	ASSPRGGQPQH
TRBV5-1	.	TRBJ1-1	ASSMGQGDTEAF
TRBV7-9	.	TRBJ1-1	ASRRTENTEAF
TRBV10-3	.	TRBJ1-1	AISPQLNTEAF
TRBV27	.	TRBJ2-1	ASSWGASWAKGHNEQF
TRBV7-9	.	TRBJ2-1	ASSARDRHEQF
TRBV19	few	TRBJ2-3	ASSRGGTRTDTQY
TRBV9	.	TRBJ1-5	ASSPSGGGQPQH
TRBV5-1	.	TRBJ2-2	ASTPGPQNTGELF
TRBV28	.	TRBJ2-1	ASSGGLASSSYNEQF
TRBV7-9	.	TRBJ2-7	ASSLAGRGSYEQY
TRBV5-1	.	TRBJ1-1	ASSLVPNTEAF
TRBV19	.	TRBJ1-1	ASSIAARINTEAF
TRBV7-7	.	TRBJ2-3	ASSSGQGTDTQY
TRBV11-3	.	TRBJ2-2	ASSLDRFGGTSTGELF
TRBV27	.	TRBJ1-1	ASSLLGQMNTEAF
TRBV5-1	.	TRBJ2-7	ASSWGQGNFYEQY
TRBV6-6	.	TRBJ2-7	ASSTGGTNYEQY
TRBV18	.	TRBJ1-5	ASSPAQGAGQPQH
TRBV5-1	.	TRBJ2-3	ASRTAGSTDTQY
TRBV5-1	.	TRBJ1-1	ASSIQGETEAF
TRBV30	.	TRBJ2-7	AWTPAGGRWYEQY
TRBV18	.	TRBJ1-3	ASSPIAETTNTIY
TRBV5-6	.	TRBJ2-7	ASSLMYGPSSSYEQY
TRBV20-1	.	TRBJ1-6	SAIDALGLSYNSPLH
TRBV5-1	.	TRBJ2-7	ASSLGQSSYEQY